This T cell receptor beta chain was sequenced for a study of cytomegalovirus exposure and HLA in healthy donors. Regarding the study as a whole: Cytomegalovirus status, reportedly, was diagnosed with high specificity and sensitivity by the classifier.

V shed 3 bases, J shed 4 bases, and the junction held 9 bases outside the gene matches. Germline V CDR1 and CDR2: LGHNA, YSLEER. This CDR3 has 15 amino acids. In the case of this clone: The antigen is undetermined.

The study ran its PCR with 60 Vbeta and 13 Jbeta primers. Data came from immunoSEQ multiplex PCR; TCRdb stores just in-frame clones and leaves some out. The sample has some 100,000 clones, roughly 80% seen once; the top ten hold about 4.9%. Donors in the study were healthy people who gave bone marrow. This receptor was obtained from a man aged 45 to 65 in good health and CMV-seropositive. Sequencing was done on a sample of PBMCs. The rearrangement uses TRBV4-3 and TRBJ2-7; 7 bases match TRBD2. CDR3 region: CASSHGGGGPYEQYF. CDR3 nucleotide sequence: TGCGCCAGCAGCCATGGCGGGGGTGGCCCTTACGAGCAGTACTTC.